The T cell receptor beta chain described here comes from a study of ipilimumab plus nivolumab after autologous stem cell transplantation. The data were produced by immunoSEQ multiplex PCR, yet TCRdb's version contains in-frame clones alone and is incomplete. The sample has about 16,000 clones; approximately 75% are singletons. Patients got ipilimumab 1 mg/kg beginning 14 to 28 days post-transplant. Patients got 3 mg/kg IV nivolumab weeks 1, 4, 7, 10, then biweekly through week 26. The germline gives CDR1 SGHRS, CDR2 YFSETQ. V was trimmed by 4 bases and J by 5 bases, leaving 10 bases between them. This CDR3 is built from 12 residues.

The source was PBMCs, collected in a trial of ipilimumab plus nivolumab as post-transplant consolidation. This TCR was sampled from a male donor with diffuse large B-cell lymphoma. The chain joins TRBV5-1 to TRBJ2-7; the D is unclear. The CDR3 region is CASSLSAHEQYF. The DNA for the CDR3 is TGCGCCAGCAGCCTCAGTGCCCACGAGCAGTACTTC.